The 20 T cell receptor beta chains below were found in one sample sequenced in a study of cytomegalovirus exposure and HLA in healthy donors. Researchers ran the PCR with 60 Vbeta and 13 Jbeta primers. Produced via immunoSEQ multiplex PCR; TCRdb's table is partial and in-frame only. Of tens of thousands of clones in the sample, 65% to 85% were seen once. The sequenced sample was PBMCs. Receptors originate from a girl aged 2 to 9 in good health and CMV-seropositive.

The rearrangement joins TRBV13 to TRBJ2-1; TRBD2 might be the D (5 bases). This CDR3 is 14 amino acids long. CDR1 and CDR2 from the germline V gene are PRHDT and FYEKMQ (reference sequence). The V and J ends lost 5 bases and 0 bases respectively, with 8 bases between them. The CDR3, as DNA: TGTGCCAGCAGCCGACTAACCTCCTACAATGAGCAGTTCTTC. This translates into CASSRLTSYNEQFF. Drawing the rest from reference TRBV13 and TRBJ2-1, the complete variable domain is AAGVIQSPRHLIKEKRETATLKCYPIPRHDTVYWYQQGPGQDPQFLISFYEKMQSDKGSIPDRFSAQQFSDYHSELNMSSLELGDSALYFCASSRLTSYNEQFFGPGTRLTVL.

The chain carries TRBV10-3 and TRBJ2-7; no firm D call. Trimming left V 3 bases short and J 2 bases short, with 8 bases between. The CDR3 is 13 amino acids. CDR1 and CDR2 (germline): ENHRY, SYGVKD. The DNA for the CDR3 is TGTGCCATCAGTGATTCCCCCGCCTACGAGCAGTACTTC. This translates into CAISDSPAYEQYF.

This clone has more than one count but fewer than ten. In nucleotides, the CDR3 is TGTGCCAGCAGGGGGGGACAGGGATTTGAAGCTTTCTTT. This sequence encodes CASRGGQGFEAFF. V and J are TRBV6-6 and TRBJ1-1, with TRBD1 matching 9 bases. CDR3 length: 13 residues. CDR1 and CDR2 from the germline V gene are MNHNY and SVGAGI (reference sequence). The V and J ends lost 6 bases and 7 bases, in that order; junction bases with no gene match: 6.

The chain has TRBV29-1 and TRBJ2-7; 8 bases fit TRBD2. Looked up from germline, CDR1 is SQVTM and CDR2 is ANQGSEA. V lost 2 bases and J lost 3; bases outside the gene matches: 6. The CDR3 runs 14 residues. CDR3: CSVEFGAGGYEQYF. CDR3 coding DNA: TGCAGCGTTGAATTCGGTGCGGGAGGCTACGAGCAGTACTTC.

V gene TRBV28 combines with J gene TRBJ1-2; possible D gene TRBD1, 6 bases. This CDR3 is built from 14 residues. Trimming cost V 3 bases and J 3 bases, with 11 bases left between them. CDR1 is MDHEN, CDR2 SYDVKM, per germline. This CDR3 reads CASSFGQQDYGYTF. The CDR3 nucleotides read TGTGCCAGCAGTTTTGGACAGCAGGACTATGGCTACACCTTC.

V gene TRBV19 combines with J gene TRBJ2-3, with 12 bases identical to TRBD1. There are 15 residues in the CDR3. Trimming at V came to 5 bases and at J to 6 bases, leaving 6 bases not matched to a gene. Germline V gene sequence: CDR1 LNHDA, CDR2 SQIVND (reference sequence). CDR3 protein: CASSLGQGAVDTQYF. For the CDR3, the DNA is TGTGCCAGTAGTCTGGGACAGGGGGCGGTGGATACGCAGTATTTT.

The V call is TRBV25-1, the J call TRBJ1-1; 9 nucleotides agree with TRBD1. Per the germline V gene, CDR1 is MGHDK and CDR2 is SYGVNS. The CDR3 is 16 amino acids. J gave up 1 base and V 5 bases, and 8 bases lay outside the gene matches. CDR3 amino acids: CASSPYGTGKNTEAFF. The CDR3 region has the DNA TGTGCCAGCAGTCCCTACGGGACAGGGAAGAACACTGAAGCTTTCTTT.

Details on this clone: One end of the junction varies from germline; a read error may be responsible. The gene calls are TRBV19 and TRBJ1-3, with D possibly being TRBD1 (6 bases). The germline V gene has CDR1 LNHDA and CDR2 SQIVND (reference sequence). CDR3 length: 9 amino acids. For the CDR3, the DNA is TGTGCCAGAGGCGTCAGGGGACATTTT. It specifies CARGVRGHF.

The V and J genes are TRBV30 and TRBJ2-1; tentative D call: TRBD1 (7 bases). Per the germline V gene, CDR1 is GTSNPN and CDR2 is SVGIG (reference sequence). CDR3 length: 11 residues. Trimming took 5 bases from V and 9 from J, leaving 11 bases between them. Here the CDR3 reads CAWDREAEQFF. The CDR3 DNA reads as TGTGCCTGGGACAGGGAGGCTGAGCAGTTCTTC.

For the CDR3, the DNA is TGTGCCAGCAGGGCTCAGGGGGGAACTGAAGCTTTCTTT. It yields the protein CASRAQGGTEAFF. The J gene is TRBJ1-1, the V gene TRBV6-5; 7 bases are a match to TRBD1. Germline CDR1 and CDR2: MNHEY and SVGAGI. CDR3 length: 13 residues. V was pared by 6 bases and J by 5 bases, with 6 bases of the junction left unmatched.

The V gene is TRBV5-4, the J gene TRBJ2-2; 13 bases match TRBD2. The CDR3 is 15 amino acids. V lost 9 bases, J lost 1 base, and 3 bases stayed unmatched. Germline V gene sequence: CDR1 SGHNT, CDR2 YYREEE (reference sequence). The CDR3: CATGTSGKNTGELFF. The CDR3 nucleotides are TGTGCCACCGGGACTAGCGGGAAGAACACCGGGGAGCTGTTTTTT.

J is TRBJ2-5 and V is TRBV11-3, with 12 bases matching TRBD1. Germline CDR1 and CDR2: SGHNT and YENEEA. CDR3 length: 15 residues. Germline trimming cut 5 bases from V and 5 bases from J; bases unmatched to any gene: 6. The CDR3 region has the DNA TGTGCCAGCAGCGCTGGGACAGGGGGCTACGAGACCCAGTACTTC. Translation gives CASSAGTGGYETQYF.

The count of this clone is one. The chain carries TRBV6-1 and TRBJ1-1, with D perhaps matching TRBD1 (5 bases). V lost 11 bases and J lost 6, with 13 bases in between. The CDR3 loop spans 11 amino acids. Looked up from germline, CDR1 is MNHNS and CDR2 is SASEGT. Here the CDR3 DNA reads TGTGCCCTCGGGGGAGACCCTGAAGCTTTCTTT. Amino acid sequence: CALGGDPEAFF.

V is TRBV7-6 and J is TRBJ2-1, with 11 bases identical to TRBD2. Germline trimming cut 3 bases from V and 4 bases from J; bases unmatched to any gene: 8. From germline, CDR1 is SGHVS and CDR2 FNYEAQ. The CDR3 has 17 residues. The CDR3 protein is CASSFKLAGVGYNEQFF. Here the CDR3 DNA reads TGTGCCAGCAGCTTCAAACTAGCGGGAGTGGGTTACAATGAGCAGTTCTTC.

V is TRBV27 and J is TRBJ1-2, with 11 bases matching TRBD1. The V segment lost 4 bases and the J segment 7 bases; nucleotides outside the gene matches: 8. The germline gives CDR1 MNHEY, CDR2 SMNVEV (reference sequence). The CDR3 spans 15 residues. The CDR3 protein is CASSYSPGQGVGYTF. In nucleotides, the CDR3 is TGTGCCAGCAGTTATTCCCCGGGACAGGGGGTTGGCTACACCTTC.

The chain is built from TRBV11-2 and TRBJ1-1, with 10 bases fitting TRBD1. This CDR3 has 14 amino acids. Germline trimming cut 4 bases from V and 5 bases from J; bases unmatched to any gene: 4. The germline gives CDR1 SGHAT, CDR2 FQNNGV. The CDR3 loop reads CASSSDRGRTEAFF. CDR3 coding DNA: TGTGCCAGCAGCTCCGACAGGGGGCGTACTGAAGCTTTCTTT.

This chain connects TRBV9 to TRBJ2-2, with D hard to call. V lost 4 bases, J lost 1 base, and 14 bases lay in between. Germline V lookup: CDR1 SGDLS, CDR2 YYNGEE. This CDR3 contains 16 residues. CDR3 coding DNA: TGTGCCAGCAGCCCCTTTTCGGGTGTGAACACCGGGGAGCTGTTTTTT. Translating gives CASSPFSGVNTGELFF.

The chain recombines TRBV6-6 with TRBJ2-5, with a possible D match to TRBD2 (5 bases). TRBJ2-7 explains the end of the DNA better; the J call may be wrong. Germline V gene data show CDR1 as MNHNY and CDR2 as SVGAGI (reference sequence). The CDR3 runs to 14 residues. The CDR3, as DNA: TGTGCCAGCAGTTACGAGGGCCGGTCCTACGAGCAGTACTTC. Amino acid sequence: CASSYEGRSYEQYF.

The chain carries TRBV5-1 and TRBJ1-5; 9 bases match TRBD1. V shed 0 bases, J shed 5 bases, and the junction held 6 bases outside the gene matches. CDR1 SGHRS and CDR2 YFSETQ come from the germline V gene. This CDR3 spans 16 amino acids. The CDR3 region has the DNA TGCGCCAGCAGCTTGGGGGGACAGGGAGGATATCAGCCCCAGCATTTT. This encodes CASSLGGQGGYQPQHF. Together with reference TRBV5-1 and TRBJ1-5, the CDR3 gives the full variable domain: KAGVTQTPRYLIKTRGQQVTLSCSPISGHRSVSWYQQTPGQGLQFLFEYFSETQRNKGNFPGRFSGRQFSNSRSEMNVSTLELGDSALYLCASSLGGQGGYQPQHFGDGTRLSIL.

This clone was observed a handful of times. The chain recombines TRBV28 with TRBJ1-5; TRBD1 aligns across 7 bases. V lost 6 bases, J lost 7 bases, and 9 bases stayed unmatched. Germline V gene sequence: CDR1 MDHEN, CDR2 SYDVKM. CDR3 length: 14 residues. In DNA form, the CDR3 reads TGTGCCAGCAGCCTTGACAGGGACGGACAGCCCCAGCATTTT. Amino acid sequence: CASSLDRDGQPQHF.